This T cell receptor (beta chain) was captured by sequencing in a study of Graves' ophthalmopathy and Graves' hyperthyroidism. General study points: Thyroid clonotypes that were expanded above 0.001 frequency mostly also appeared in blood. Ophthalmopathy versus stable hyperthyroidism: 13-signature model gave around 90% sensitivity, 80% to 84% specificity.

This clonotype was recorded at least ten times. Its antigen is not identified. A read error may account for a junction end that differs from germline. RNA transcripts were the source from which TCR beta CDR3 regions were amplified. First-round RT-PCR employed HTBI primers, with a second-round multiplex PCR after it. One entry per CDR3 protein, called by TCRdb with MiXCR from the multiplex PCR reads. Of around 400,000 distinct CDR3 sequences in the sample, under 25% were seen once. This CDR3 spans 12 amino acids. The germline V gene encodes CDR1 DFQATT and CDR2 SNEGSKA (reference sequence). Sequencing used peripheral blood. The chain joins TRBV20-1 to TRBJ2-7; 11 bases agree with TRBD1. The receptor was isolated from a woman aged 18-29 years with stable Graves' hyperthyroidism. This CDR3 is CSARPGQGVRFF. CDR3 sequence (DNA): TGCAGTGCTCGCCCGGGACAGGGGGTTCGATTCTTC.